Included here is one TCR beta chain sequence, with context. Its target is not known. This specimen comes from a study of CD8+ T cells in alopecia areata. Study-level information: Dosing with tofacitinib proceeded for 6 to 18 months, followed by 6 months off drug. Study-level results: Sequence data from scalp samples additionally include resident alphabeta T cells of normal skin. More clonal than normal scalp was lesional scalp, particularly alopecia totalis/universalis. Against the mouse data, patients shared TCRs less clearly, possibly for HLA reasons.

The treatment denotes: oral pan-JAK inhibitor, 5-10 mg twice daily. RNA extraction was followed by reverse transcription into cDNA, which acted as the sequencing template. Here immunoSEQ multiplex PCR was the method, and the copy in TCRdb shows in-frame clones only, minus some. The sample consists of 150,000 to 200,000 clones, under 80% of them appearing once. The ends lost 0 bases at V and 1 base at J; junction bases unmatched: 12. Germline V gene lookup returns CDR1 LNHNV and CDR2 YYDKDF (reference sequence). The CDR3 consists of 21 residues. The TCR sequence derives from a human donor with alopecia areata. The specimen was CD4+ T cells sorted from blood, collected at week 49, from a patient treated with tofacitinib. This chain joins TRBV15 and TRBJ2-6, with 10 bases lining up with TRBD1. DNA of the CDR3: TGTGCCACCAGCAGAGAATCATCATTTGGGACAGGGGTGTCTGGGGCCAACGTCCTGACTTTC. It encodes CATSRESSFGTGVSGANVLTF.